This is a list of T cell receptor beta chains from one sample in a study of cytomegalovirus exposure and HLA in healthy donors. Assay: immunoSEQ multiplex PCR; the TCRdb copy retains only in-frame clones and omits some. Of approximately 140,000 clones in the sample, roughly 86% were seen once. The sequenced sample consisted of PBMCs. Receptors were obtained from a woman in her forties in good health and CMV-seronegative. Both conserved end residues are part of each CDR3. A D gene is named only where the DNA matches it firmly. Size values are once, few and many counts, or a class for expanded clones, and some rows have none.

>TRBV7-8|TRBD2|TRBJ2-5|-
TGTGCCAGCAGCTTAGGACTAGCGGGATACCTGGAGACCCAGTACTTC
CASSLGLAGYLETQYF
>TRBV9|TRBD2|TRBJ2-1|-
TGTGCCAGCGCGGGGGGCGGGGCAACCTACAATGAGCAGTTCTTC
CASAGGGATYNEQFF
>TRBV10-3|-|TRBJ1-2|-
TGTGCCATCCGGCAGGGGTCACGGGGCTACACCTTC
CAIRQGSRGYTF
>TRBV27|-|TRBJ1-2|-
TGTGCCAGCAGTTTCGGGGTGGGCGGAGGATATGGCTACACCTTC
CASSFGVGGGYGYTF
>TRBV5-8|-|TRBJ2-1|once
TGTGCCAGCAGCTACTCATGGGTACTACGATACAATGAGCAGTTCTTC
CASSYSWVLRYNEQFF
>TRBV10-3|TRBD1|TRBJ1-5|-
TGTGCCATCAGCCCGACAGGGGGTATCAATCAGCCCCAGCATTTT
CAISPTGGINQPQHF
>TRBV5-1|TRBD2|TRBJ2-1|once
TGCGCCAGCAGCTTTCAACCTAGCGGGAACAATGAGCAGTTCTTC
CASSFQPSGNNEQFF
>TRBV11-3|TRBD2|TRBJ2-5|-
TGTGCCAGCGGCGGGAGGGAGACCCAGTACTTC
CASGGRETQYF
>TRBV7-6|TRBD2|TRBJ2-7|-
TGTGCCAGCAGCCCGACCCCAGCGGGAACCTACGAGCAGTACTTC
CASSPTPAGTYEQYF
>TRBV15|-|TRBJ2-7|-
TGTGCCACCAGCCCTGTGGAGGGGGCTATAACCGAGCAGTACTTC
CATSPVEGAITEQYF
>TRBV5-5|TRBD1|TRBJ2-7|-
TGTGCCAGCAGCGTGACCGGGACAGGGGCCTACGAGCAGTACTTC
CASSVTGTGAYEQYF
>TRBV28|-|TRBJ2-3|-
TGTGCCAGCAGCCAGGGTGGGAGCACAGATACGCAGTATTTT
CASSQGGSTDTQYF
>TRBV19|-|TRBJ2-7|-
TGTGCCAGTAGTATAGGCAGGGAATACTACGAGCAGTACTTC
CASSIGREYYEQYF